What follows are 22 T cell receptor beta chains derived from one specimen sequenced in a study of blood T cell repertoires in COVID-19. Clones were read by immunoSEQ multiplex PCR, and TCRdb kept only the in-frame ones, dropping some. The table records roughly 100,000 clones, nearly 90% of them present only once. Sequencing used peripheral blood. The receptor set was obtained from a man between 45 and 60 years old in a cohort sampled during active COVID-19.

Only one count was recorded for this clone. The J gene is TRBJ1-2, the V gene TRBV5-4; maybe TRBD1 (5 bases). This CDR3 comprises 14 residues. CDR1 is SGHNT, CDR2 YYREEE, per germline (reference sequence). V dropped 5 bases and J dropped 8 bases, with 19 bases sitting between them. The CDR3 loop is CASSTQTVGKGYTF. CDR3 DNA sequence: TGTGCCAGCAGTACCCAGACAGTTGGGAAAGGCTACACCTTC.

The V and J genes are TRBV11-3 and TRBJ1-3, with TRBD1 as a possible D gene (6 bases). V shed 6 bases and J shed 1 base, with 10 bases lying between them. The CDR3 spans 14 residues. Germline CDR1 is SGHNT and CDR2 is YENEEA. CDR3 loop: CASRGHPSGNTIYF. Here the CDR3 DNA reads TGTGCCAGCAGGGGACATCCTTCTGGAAACACCATATATTTT.

The CDR3 DNA reads as TGTGCCAGCAGCTCTCACCTAAGCTCCTACGAGCAGTACGTC. Its translation: CASSSHLSSYEQYV. This chain connects TRBV21-1 to TRBJ2-7; no DNA check was done on the table's D call, TRBD2. TRBV21-1 is an annotated pseudogene. CDR3 length: 14 amino acids.

The genes are TRBV7-8 and TRBJ2-7, with TRBD2 as a possible D gene (6 bases). Trimming took 4 bases from V and 0 from J, leaving 16 bases between them. CDR3 length: 16 residues. Germline V gives CDR1 SGHVS, CDR2 FQNEAQ. The CDR3 here is CASSSPRDSSSYEQYF. The CDR3 nucleotides are TGTGCCAGCAGCTCACCCCGGGACTCAAGCTCCTACGAGCAGTACTTC.

This chain links TRBV27 with TRBJ2-2; the D gene is possibly TRBD2 (5 bases). Germline values: CDR1 MNHEY, CDR2 SMNVEV (reference sequence). CDR3 size: 14 residues. V was cut by 5 bases and J by 4 bases, with 11 bases left in between. The CDR3 sequence: CASSLRTGTGELFF. CDR3 bases: TGTGCCAGCAGTCTACGGACTGGCACCGGGGAGCTGTTTTTT.

The V call is TRBV11-2, the J call TRBJ1-1; perhaps TRBD1 as D (6 bases). This CDR3 comprises 15 residues. V lost 1 base and J lost 8, with 17 bases in between. Germline V CDR1 and CDR2: SGHAT, FQNNGV. The CDR3: CASSLGGGLTWEAFF. CDR3 nucleotide sequence: TGTGCCAGCAGCTTAGGCGGGGGCTTGACGTGGGAAGCTTTCTTT.

The chain joins TRBV10-3 to TRBJ1-6; 8 bases fit TRBD1. The J segment lost 5 bases and the V segment lost 6 bases, leaving 6 bases of the junction unmatched. Germline assignment: CDR1 ENHRY and CDR2 SYGVKD. The CDR3 has 15 residues. CDR3 in amino acids: CAISQGQGDNSPLHF. As DNA, the CDR3 is TGTGCCATCAGCCAAGGACAGGGAGATAATTCACCCCTCCACTTT.

V gene TRBV9 combines with J gene TRBJ1-3; D is ambiguous. The CDR3 consists of 15 residues. CDR1 is SGDLS and CDR2 is YYNGEE in the germline V gene. The V and J ends lost 4 bases and 0 bases respectively, with 11 bases between them. Here the CDR3 reads CASSPPGASGNTIYF. CDR3 sequence (DNA): TGTGCCAGCAGCCCGCCGGGTGCCTCTGGAAACACCATATATTTT. The whole variable domain, filled in from reference TRBV9 and TRBJ1-3, reads DSGVTQTPKHLITATGQRVTLRCSPRSGDLSVYWYQQSLDQGLQFLIQYYNGEERAKGNILERFSAQQFPDLHSELNLSSLELGDSALYFCASSPPGASGNTIYFGEGSWLTVV.

This chain links TRBV6-2 or TRBV6-3 with TRBJ2-2; TRBD1 matches at 8 bases. Germline-derived CDR1 and CDR2 are MNHEY and SVGEGT. CDR3 size: 15 residues. With V trimmed by 5 bases and J by 2 bases, 4 bases remained unmatched. CDR3: CASSKPGGNTGELFF. The CDR3 nucleotides read TGTGCCAGCAGTAAACCAGGGGGCAACACCGGGGAGCTGTTTTTT.

The V call is TRBV6-5, the J call TRBJ1-2; D not resolved. The CDR3 is 13 amino acids. V was shortened by 6 bases and J by 7 bases, with 15 bases between the two germline ends. Germline V gene lookup returns CDR1 MNHEY and CDR2 SVGAGI. Here the CDR3 reads CASRPGGLGGYTF. In nucleotides, the CDR3 is TGTGCCAGCAGGCCCGGCGGACTGGGTGGCTACACCTTC.

V usage is TRBV5-5 and J usage is TRBJ1-2; D is uncertain. Trimming left V 0 bases short and J 1 base short, with 7 bases between. The CDR3 contains 14 residues. The V gene's germline CDR1 is SGHKS and CDR2 YYEKEE (reference sequence). DNA of the CDR3: TGTGCCAGCAGCTTGGGGCCAGGTAACTATGGCTACACCTTC. This encodes CASSLGPGNYGYTF.

This chain links TRBV7-6 with TRBJ2-1; 9 nucleotides match TRBD2. The V and J ends lost 2 bases and 6 bases, in that order; junction bases with no gene match: 17. This CDR3 is 19 amino acids long. Germline CDR1 and CDR2: SGHVS and FNYEAQ. The CDR3, as DNA: TGTGCCAGCAGCTTATTCGGGGGGGGGATAAGACTAGCGGCCAATGAGCAGTTCTTC. Its translation is CASSLFGGGIRLAANEQFF.

The J gene is TRBJ1-4, the V gene TRBV10-3, with 8 bases identical to TRBD1. Trimming at V came to 6 bases and at J to 7 bases, leaving 7 bases not matched to a gene. CDR1 and CDR2 from the germline V gene are ENHRY and SYGVKD. This CDR3 is 14 amino acids long. This chain's CDR3 is CAISQTGVPEKLFF. In DNA, the CDR3 is TGTGCCATCAGCCAGACAGGGGTCCCTGAAAAACTGTTTTTT.

The CDR3, as DNA: TGTGCCAGCCTACTGCGAGACAGTAGCAATCAGCCCCAGCATTTT. This gives the protein CASLLRDSSNQPQHF. The chain links TRBV6-5 to TRBJ1-5, with a tentative D call TRBD1 (5 bases). This CDR3 is 15 amino acids long. Trimming stripped 8 bases from V and 0 bases from J, with 14 bases between. From germline, CDR1 is MNHEY and CDR2 SVGAGI.

The rearrangement joins TRBV3-1 (or the pseudogene TRBV3-2) to TRBJ2-7; 7 nucleotides agree with TRBD2. The CDR3 is 14 residues long. The trim removed 5 bases at V and 5 bases at J, leaving 9 bases unmatched. Germline V CDR1 and CDR2: LGHDT, YNNKEL (reference sequence). CDR3 amino acids: CASSTNGGFHEQYF. For the CDR3, the DNA is TGTGCCAGCAGCACAAACGGGGGGTTTCACGAGCAGTACTTC.

This rearrangement joins TRBV6-2 or TRBV6-3 to TRBJ2-7, with D perhaps TRBD2 (6 bases). V lost 2 bases to trimming and J lost 0 bases, with 14 bases between them. This CDR3 is built from 16 residues. Germline CDR1 and CDR2: MNHEY and SVGEGT. This CDR3 is CASSYRSGVTSYEQYF. As DNA, the CDR3 is TGTGCCAGCAGTTACAGGTCGGGGGTTACCTCCTACGAGCAGTACTTC.

This clone was observed once. The chain carries TRBV7-2 and TRBJ2-5; tentatively, D is TRBD2 (7 bases). The germline V and J ends were trimmed by 0 bases and 1 base, with 12 bases remaining between them. This CDR3 spans 16 amino acids. The germline gives CDR1 SGHTA, CDR2 FQGNSA. CDR3 DNA sequence: TGTGCCAGCAGCTTAGCTGGCGGGGGCCCCCAAGAGACCCAGTACTTC. It is translated as CASSLAGGGPQETQYF.

The chain links TRBV5-1 to TRBJ2-1; 8 positions match TRBD2. The germline gives CDR1 SGHRS, CDR2 YFSETQ. This CDR3 region has 15 residues. V shed 1 base and J 8 bases; nucleotides not matched to a gene: 8. In DNA form, the CDR3 reads TGCGCCAGCAGCTTGACGGGACTAGGCGTTGATGAGCAGTTCTTC. This encodes CASSLTGLGVDEQFF.

The rearrangement joins TRBV6-2 or TRBV6-3 to TRBJ2-7, with 8 positions matching TRBD1. The CDR3 has 15 residues. V was pared by 1 base and J by 4 bases, with 6 bases of the junction left unmatched. CDR1 and CDR2 (germline): MNHEY, SVGEGT. CDR3 nucleotide sequence: TGTGCCAGCAGTTACTTGTCAGGGGGCCTGTACGAGCAGTACTTC. It yields the protein CASSYLSGGLYEQYF.

In nucleotides, the CDR3 is TGTGCCAGCAGCCAAGAAGCGACAGGGGGATCTGGGGCCAACGTCCTGACTTTC. Protein product: CASSQEATGGSGANVLTF. This chain links TRBV4-2 with TRBJ2-6; TRBD1 matches at 9 bases. This CDR3 comprises 18 residues. CDR1 and CDR2 (germline): LGHNA, YNFKEQ. Losses at the gene ends were 0 bases for V and 1 base for J; bases not matched to a gene: 4.

The V gene is TRBV7-9, the J gene TRBJ1-2; the match to TRBD1 covers 7 bases. The CDR3 covers 19 residues. CDR1 and CDR2 from the germline V gene are SEHNR and FQNEAQ (reference sequence). V was pared by 0 bases and J by 1 base, with 14 bases of the junction left unmatched. This chain's CDR3 is CASSLAVLSGQELNYGYTF. For the CDR3, the DNA is TGTGCCAGCAGCTTAGCGGTCCTATCCGGACAGGAGCTTAACTATGGCTACACCTTC.

This sequence joins TRBV6-6 and TRBJ2-4, with D tentatively TRBD2 (7 bases). Trimming removed 4 bases from V and 0 bases from J, with 13 bases in between. Per the germline V gene, CDR1 is MNHNY and CDR2 is SVGAGI (reference sequence). There are 16 residues in the CDR3. The CDR3 region is CASSFGGTQAKNIQYF. CDR3 DNA sequence: TGTGCCAGCAGTTTCGGGGGGACACAAGCCAAAAACATTCAGTACTTC.